The entry that follows covers one T cell receptor beta chain sequence. In the authors' methods: Researchers report that nucleated cell counts were estimated from reference gene primer amplification. Assay used: immunoSEQ multiplex PCR; TCRdb lists only in-frame clones, some missing. V, J and clone size were drawn from that table, and D and trimming were deduced from the DNA. The sample carries approximately 130,000 clones, roughly four fifths recorded once. CDR1 LNHDA and CDR2 SQIVND come from the germline V gene (reference sequence). Trimming at V came to 5 bases and at J to 7 bases, leaving 14 bases not matched to a gene. This CDR3 has 16 amino acids. This sample was taken from a study of blood T cell repertoires in COVID-19.

Sequencing input: PBMCs or T cells enriched from blood (not recorded which). The receptor was isolated from a man aged 30-40 years who had recovered from COVID-19. The chain couples TRBV19 to TRBJ1-2; 9 nucleotides line up with TRBD1. CDR3 DNA sequence: TGTGCCAGTAGTCCAGCCCGGGACAGGGTGTTTGGTGGCTACACCTTC. It translates to CASSPARDRVFGGYTF.